Given below is one T cell receptor beta chain in context. Its target is not known. The data stem from a study of monozygotic twins with cystic fibrosis. Overall study findings and caveats: Clonality was generally low (median around 0.009), higher in the most severe patients.

The CDR3 runs to 14 residues. The V end was cut by 4 bases, the J end by 7 bases, with 13 bases between. CDR1 is LGHNA, CDR2 YNFKEQ, per germline. TCRdb's copy holds only in-frame clones and misses some; the assay was immunoSEQ multiplex PCR. The table records roughly 10,000 clones, approximately 99.4% of them present only once. Sequenced material: blood. The receptor was derived from a man aged 18 to 30 with cystic fibrosis. The J gene is TRBJ1-4, the V gene TRBV4-2, with D possibly being TRBD1 (5 bases). The CDR3 loop is CASSPPDRAEKLFF. Written as DNA, the CDR3 is TGTGCCAGCAGCCCGCCCGACAGAGCTGAAAAACTGTTTTTT.